This TCR beta chain was captured by sequencing in a study of blood T cell repertoires in COVID-19. Study-level background: In each case, the material was cDNA or gDNA derived from T cells, B-cell-depleted T cells, or PBMCs.

Looked up from germline, CDR1 is SNHLY and CDR2 is FYNNEI. The ends were cut back, 5 bases at V and 4 bases at J, with 14 bases in the middle. This CDR3 has 14 residues. Data came from immunoSEQ multiplex PCR; TCRdb stores just in-frame clones and leaves some out. The sample contains some 31,000 clones, roughly 80% of which appear only once. The material sequenced was peripheral blood. This TCR derives from a woman aged 70 to 79 with active or convalescent COVID-19. The V gene is TRBV2, the J gene TRBJ1-2; a weak D match, TRBD1 (6 bases). CDR3 residues: CASSLSQGSYGYTF. In nucleotides, the CDR3 is TGTGCCAGCAGTCTATCACAGGGTTCCTATGGCTACACCTTC.